One T cell receptor (beta chain) is described in this entry. The sample comes from a study of blood T cell repertoires in COVID-19. Study-level information: Italy, Spain and the United States were the sources of the convalescent and acute COVID-19 samples. In each case, the material was cDNA or gDNA derived from T cells, B-cell-depleted T cells, or PBMCs.

Germline V gene sequence: CDR1 SNHLY, CDR2 FYNNEI. V was pared by 8 bases and J by 0 bases, with 4 bases of the junction left unmatched. The CDR3 consists of 14 residues. Authors' analysis steps: The assay estimated nucleated cells by amplifying reference gene primers. Assay used: immunoSEQ multiplex PCR; TCRdb lists only in-frame clones, some missing. V, J and clone size were drawn from that table, and D and trimming were deduced from the DNA. The sample holds around 140,000 clones, roughly 90% seen once. This sequence originates from a human donor with COVID-19, enrolled during active disease. The donor label of this sample is uncertain. Specimen: peripheral blood. This chain joins TRBV2 and TRBJ1-5, with TRBD1 matching 7 bases. CDR3 loop: CASDRDYSNQPQHF. In DNA, the CDR3 is TGTGCCAGCGACAGGGATTATAGCAATCAGCCCCAGCATTTT. The full variable domain, rest sourced from reference TRBV2 and TRBJ1-5, is EPEVTQTPSHQVTQMGQEVILRCVPISNHLYFYWYRQILGQKVEFLVSFYNNEISEKSEIFDDQFSVERPDGSNFTLKIRSTKLEDSAMYFCASDRDYSNQPQHFGDGTRLSIL.